This passage covers 25 T cell receptor beta chains from one sample sequenced in a study of graft-versus-host responses after intestinal transplantation. The antigens these receptors bind are not known. Profiled with immunoSEQ multiplex PCR; TCRdb holds only in-frame clones, not every one. Among fewer than 55,000 clones listed, around 95% were seen once. This specimen consisted of unstimulated CD8+ T cells sorted from spleen or lymph node cells, obtained before transplant. Every receptor here comes from a human donor who was the organ donor for an intestinal transplant.

The chain couples TRBV4-3 to TRBJ2-4, with TRBD1 identical over 10 bases. This CDR3 has 17 residues. J lost 0 bases, V lost 1 base, and 3 bases had no gene match. Germline V gene sequence: CDR1 LGHNA, CDR2 YSLEER. CDR3 sequence: CASSQGWDRGAKNIQYF. In nucleotides, the CDR3 is TGCGCCAGCAGCCAAGGCTGGGACAGGGGAGCCAAAAACATTCAGTACTTC.

This clone was seen only once. The J gene is TRBJ1-2, the V gene TRBV5-6, with D unresolved. The germline V and J ends were trimmed by 0 bases and 7 bases, with 7 bases remaining between them. This CDR3 region has 12 residues. Germline V gene lookup returns CDR1 SGHDT and CDR2 YYEEEE. The CDR3 bases are TGTGCCAGCAGCTTGGGAGGCTCTGGCTACACCTTC. Protein: CASSLGGSGYTF.

J is TRBJ2-3 and V is TRBV9; D may be TRBD2 (5 bases). Germline CDR1 SGDLS, CDR2 YYNGEE. The V and J ends lost 0 bases and 4 bases respectively, with 18 bases between them. The CDR3 is 17 amino acids. CDR3 sequence (DNA): TGTGCCAGCAGCGTAGATGAAATCGGGGTTCGGGCAGATACGCAGTATTTT. This sequence encodes CASSVDEIGVRADTQYF.

Comment on this clone: The same CDR3 also results from other DNA sequences found in this sample. The chain carries TRBV29-1 and TRBJ2-7; no reliable D call. CDR1 is SQVTM and CDR2 is ANQGSEA in the germline V gene. CDR3 length: 16 residues. V was clipped by 4 bases and J by 0 bases, with 19 bases between them. The CDR3 loop reads CSVVNQDNPISYEQYF. Here the CDR3 DNA reads TGCAGCGTTGTCAATCAAGACAACCCCATCTCCTACGAGCAGTACTTC.

This chain joins TRBV7-9 and TRBJ2-1; TRBD2 agrees at 13 bases. Germline loops: CDR1 SEHNR, CDR2 FQNEAQ (reference sequence). This CDR3 region has 18 residues. V was pared by 4 bases and J by 10 bases, with 16 bases of the junction left unmatched. CDR3 amino acids: CASSSTIKLAGGPGEQFF. CDR3 bases: TGTGCCAGCAGCTCTACAATAAAACTAGCGGGGGGGCCAGGAGAGCAGTTCTTC.

This clone was counted a single time. The J gene is TRBJ2-7, the V gene TRBV6-1; a possible D gene is TRBD1 (6 bases). The CDR3 has 14 amino acids. Per germline, CDR1 MNHNS and CDR2 SASEGT. The germline V and J ends were trimmed by 1 base and 3 bases, with 10 bases remaining between them. The CDR3: CASSEVGQIYEQYF. The CDR3 nucleotides read TGTGCCAGCAGTGAAGTCGGACAGATCTACGAGCAGTACTTC.

V is TRBV2 and J is TRBJ2-7, with TRBD2 matching 7 bases. Trimming removed 0 bases from V and 0 bases from J; junction bases left unmatched: 5. The germline V gene has CDR1 SNHLY and CDR2 FYNNEI. CDR3 length equals 16 residues. CDR3 loop: CASSEASSGGSYEQYF. The CDR3 nucleotides are TGTGCCAGCAGTGAAGCCTCATCGGGAGGCTCCTACGAGCAGTACTTC. Looking up the rest from reference TRBV2 and TRBJ2-7 gives the full variable domain: EPEVTQTPSHQVTQMGQEVILRCVPISNHLYFYWYRQILGQKVEFLVSFYNNEISEKSEIFDDQFSVERPDGSNFTLKIRSTKLEDSAMYFCASSEASSGGSYEQYFGPGTRLTVT.

The rearrangement joins TRBV7-3 to TRBJ2-6; D not resolved. The CDR3 spans 21 residues. V lost 1 base and J 0 bases, leaving 22 bases between the germline ends. The germline V gene has CDR1 SGHTA and CDR2 FQGTGA. The CDR3 sequence: CASSLILDRRGKDSGANVLTF. Here the CDR3 DNA reads TGTGCCAGCAGCTTAATCCTGGACCGCCGAGGTAAAGACTCTGGGGCCAACGTCCTGACTTTC.

The V gene is TRBV6-1, the J gene TRBJ1-6; D not certain. V gave up 1 base and J gave up 7 bases, with 14 bases separating them. This CDR3 is built from 16 residues. CDR1 MNHNS and CDR2 SASEGT come from the germline V gene. The chain's CDR3 is CASSEVVGEGNSPLHF. The CDR3 DNA reads as TGTGCCAGCAGTGAAGTGGTTGGGGAAGGAAATTCACCCCTCCACTTT.

This clone was picked up one time. The chain combines TRBV5-4 with TRBJ1-2; tentative D call: TRBD1 (6 bases). Germline assignment: CDR1 SGHNT and CDR2 YYREEE (reference sequence). The CDR3 length is 16 residues. V dropped 4 bases and J dropped 0 bases, with 16 bases sitting between them. CDR3 residues: CASSVEGTHTNYGYTF. CDR3 bases: TGTGCCAGCAGCGTTGAAGGGACACATACTAACTATGGCTACACCTTC.

The chain employs TRBV4-1 and TRBJ1-1, with D unresolved. Per germline, CDR1 MGHRA and CDR2 YSYEKL. The CDR3 runs 13 residues. V lost 3 bases and J 1 base, leaving 6 bases between the germline ends. The CDR3 spells CASSQNGNTEAFF. The CDR3 DNA reads as TGCGCCAGCAGCCAGAATGGGAACACTGAAGCTTTCTTT.

The chain links TRBV5-6 to TRBJ2-3; a possible D gene is TRBD2 (7 bases). V was trimmed by 0 bases and J by 0 bases, leaving 8 bases between them. Per the germline V gene, CDR1 is SGHDT and CDR2 is YYEEEE. CDR3 length: 15 amino acids. CDR3 amino acids: CASSLEGGSTDTQYF. Written as DNA, the CDR3 is TGTGCCAGCAGCTTGGAGGGGGGGAGCACAGATACGCAGTATTTT.

This rearrangement joins TRBV4-3 to TRBJ1-1; unclear D gene. CDR3 length: 17 residues. The V end lost 1 base, the J end lost 0 bases, and 15 bases lay between the germline ends. Germline CDR1 reads LGHNA; CDR2 reads YSLEER. CDR3 in amino acids: CASSQALLTDMNTEAFF. The CDR3 DNA sequence: TGCGCCAGCAGCCAAGCCCTCCTGACCGATATGAACACTGAAGCTTTCTTT.

The chain has TRBV19 and TRBJ2-3, with 10 bases identical to TRBD2. The length of the CDR3 is 18 residues. CDR1 is LNHDA, CDR2 SQIVND, per germline (reference sequence). Trimming cost V 3 bases and J 0 bases; bases outside gene matches: 9. Here the CDR3 DNA reads TGTGCCAGTAGTATTCTAGCGGGGGCATCATCTAGCACAGATACGCAGTATTTT. Its translation is CASSILAGASSSTDTQYF.

This sequence joins TRBV15 and TRBJ1-5, with D unresolved. Germline values: CDR1 LNHNV, CDR2 YYDKDF (reference sequence). CDR3 length: 18 amino acids. The V gene lost 4 bases and the J gene lost 0 bases, with 19 bases spanning the gap. CDR3 amino acids: CATSTTHPGSLSNQPQHF. CDR3 coding DNA: TGTGCCACCAGCACTACTCACCCGGGATCCCTTAGCAATCAGCCCCAGCATTTT.

This clone was seen once. V usage is TRBV5-1 and J usage is TRBJ1-2; D is perhaps TRBD1 (6 bases). The CDR3 is 16 residues long. V lost 5 bases, J lost 5 bases, and 22 bases lay in between. Germline-derived CDR1 and CDR2 are SGHRS and YFSETQ. The CDR3 DNA reads TGCGCCAGCAGTTATGCGGGGGGCCAGCTCTCATATGGCTACACCTTC. Protein product: CASSYAGGQLSYGYTF.

V and J are TRBV28 and TRBJ2-3, with D hard to call. Germline assignment: CDR1 MDHEN and CDR2 SYDVKM. The CDR3 covers 11 residues. Trimming shortened V by 6 bases and J by 6 bases, and 7 bases separated the two germline ends. Written as DNA, the CDR3 is TGTGCCAGCAGCGATTCGGATACGCAGTATTTT. Translated, it gives CASSDSDTQYF.

This clone has a single count. The J gene is TRBJ2-3, the V gene TRBV7-3; D not resolved. Germline-derived CDR1 and CDR2 are SGHTA and FQGTGA. V lost 0 bases, J lost 5 bases, and 6 bases lay in between. This CDR3 spans 13 amino acids. The CDR3, as DNA: TGTGCCAGCAGCTTAACCACAGTAGATACGCAGTATTTT. Translation gives CASSLTTVDTQYF.

This chain links TRBV7-9 with TRBJ2-3; D not certain. The CDR3 extends over 14 amino acids. V lost 1 base and J lost 4, with 9 bases in between. Germline V gene data show CDR1 as SEHNR and CDR2 as FQNEAQ (reference sequence). CDR3 region: CASSLVLTPDTQYF. The CDR3 DNA follows: TGTGCCAGCAGCTTAGTTCTCACCCCAGATACGCAGTATTTT.

This chain connects TRBV28 to TRBJ1-1, with no clear D. V was trimmed by 4 bases and J by 1 base, leaving 7 bases between them. The CDR3 is made up of 13 amino acids. In germline, CDR1 is MDHEN, CDR2 SYDVKM. CDR3 sequence: CASSWGGNTEAFF. The CDR3, as DNA: TGTGCCAGCAGTTGGGGTGGGAACACTGAAGCTTTCTTT. Full variable domain (rest looked up from reference TRBV28 and TRBJ1-1): DVKVTQSSRYLVKRTGEKVFLECVQDMDHENMFWYRQDPGLGLRLIYFSYDVKMKEKGDIPEGYSVSREKKERFSLILESASTNQTSMYLCASSWGGNTEAFFGQGTRLTVV.

The chain joins TRBV27 to TRBJ2-7; TRBD1 matches 7 bases. This CDR3 contains 13 residues. CDR1 and CDR2 (germline): MNHEY, SMNVEV (reference sequence). Trimming removed 4 bases from V and 4 bases from J; junction bases left unmatched: 4. The CDR3 protein is CASSSGGKYEQYF. The CDR3 nucleotides read TGTGCCAGCAGTTCAGGGGGTAAATACGAGCAGTACTTC.

The chain is built from TRBV7-8 and TRBJ1-6; D is unresolved. V gave up 5 bases and J gave up 4 bases, with 9 bases separating them. Germline V gene data show CDR1 as SGHVS and CDR2 as FQNEAQ. The CDR3 loop spans 14 amino acids. The CDR3 DNA reads TGTGCCAGCAGCCCGGACTTGTATAATTCACCCCTCCACTTT. Translating it yields CASSPDLYNSPLHF.

The chain carries TRBV4-1 and TRBJ2-2, with TRBD2 matching over 10 bases. The V gene's germline CDR1 is MGHRA and CDR2 YSYEKL. J gave up 0 bases and V 4 bases, and 5 bases lay outside the gene matches. The CDR3 runs 17 residues. This CDR3 reads CASSLQAGGTNTGELFF. The CDR3, as DNA: TGCGCCAGCAGCCTTCAAGCGGGGGGGACGAACACCGGGGAGCTGTTTTTT.

This clone has just one count. This chain uses TRBV27 with TRBJ2-3; 12 positions agree with TRBD2. Germline V gene lookup returns CDR1 MNHEY and CDR2 SMNVEV (reference sequence). The V segment lost 3 bases and the J segment 4 bases; nucleotides outside the gene matches: 8. CDR3 length equals 17 residues. CDR3 region: CASSFPTTSGGPDTQYF. The CDR3 DNA reads as TGTGCCAGCAGTTTCCCTACAACTAGCGGGGGGCCAGATACGCAGTATTTT.

J is TRBJ1-2 and V is TRBV10-3; TRBD1 might be the D (5 bases). The germline gives CDR1 ENHRY, CDR2 SYGVKD. The CDR3 is 15 amino acids. V lost 5 bases to trimming and J lost 6 bases, with 19 bases between them. In DNA form, the CDR3 reads TGTGCCATCAGTCAGGACACGATCCCCGGTGATGGCTACACCTTC. Its protein is CAISQDTIPGDGYTF.